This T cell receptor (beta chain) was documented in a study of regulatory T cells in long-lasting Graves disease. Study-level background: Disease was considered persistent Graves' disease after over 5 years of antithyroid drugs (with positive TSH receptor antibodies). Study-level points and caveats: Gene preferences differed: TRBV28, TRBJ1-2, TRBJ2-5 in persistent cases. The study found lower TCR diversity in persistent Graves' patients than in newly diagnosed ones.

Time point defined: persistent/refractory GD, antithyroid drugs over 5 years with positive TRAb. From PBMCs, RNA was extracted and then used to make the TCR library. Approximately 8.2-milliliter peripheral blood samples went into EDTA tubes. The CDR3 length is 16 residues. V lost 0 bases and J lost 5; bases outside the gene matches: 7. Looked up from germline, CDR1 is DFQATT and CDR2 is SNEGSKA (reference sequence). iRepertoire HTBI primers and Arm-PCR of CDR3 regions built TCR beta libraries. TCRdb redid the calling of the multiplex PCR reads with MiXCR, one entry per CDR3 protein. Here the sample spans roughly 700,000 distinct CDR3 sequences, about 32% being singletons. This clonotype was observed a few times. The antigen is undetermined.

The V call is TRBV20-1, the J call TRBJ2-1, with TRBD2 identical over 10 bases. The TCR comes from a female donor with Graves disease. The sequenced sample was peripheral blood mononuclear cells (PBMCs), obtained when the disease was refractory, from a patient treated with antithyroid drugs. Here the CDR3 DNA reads TGCAGTGCTAGAGATCCCAGCGGGAGGGCCAACAATGAGCAGTTCTTC. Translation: CSARDPSGRANNEQFF.